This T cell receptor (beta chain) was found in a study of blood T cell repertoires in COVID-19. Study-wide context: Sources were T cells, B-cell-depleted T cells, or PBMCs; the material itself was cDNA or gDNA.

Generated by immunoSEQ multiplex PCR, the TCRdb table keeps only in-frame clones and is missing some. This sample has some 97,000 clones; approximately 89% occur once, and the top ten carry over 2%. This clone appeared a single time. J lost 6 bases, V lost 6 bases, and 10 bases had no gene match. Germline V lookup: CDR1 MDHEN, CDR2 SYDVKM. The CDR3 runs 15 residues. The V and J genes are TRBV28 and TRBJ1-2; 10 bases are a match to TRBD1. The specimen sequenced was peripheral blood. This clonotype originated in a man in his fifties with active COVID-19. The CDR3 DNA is TGTGCCAGCAGCGCCACGGGACAGGGGCCCAATGGCTACACCTTC. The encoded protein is CASSATGQGPNGYTF.